Presented here are 16 T cell receptor beta chains from one specimen sequenced in a study of T cells in Graves' hyperthyroidism and ophthalmopathy. Researchers amplified the TCR beta CDR3 regions from RNA transcripts. First-round RT-PCR of the TCR CDR3 relied on the HTBI primer set. TCRdb fed the multiplex PCR reads into MiXCR, producing one record per CDR3 protein. The table has some 400,000 distinct CDR3 sequences, approximately 13% seen once. Material for sequencing was blood. Receptor source: a woman aged 60 to 75 with Graves' hyperthyroidism.

This CDR3 reads CSAGAPGQGGDEQFF. CDR3 coding DNA: TGCAGTGCTGGGGCCCCGGGACAGGGGGGCGATGAGCAGTTCTTC. This rearrangement joins TRBV20-1 to TRBJ2-1, with TRBD1 identical over 11 bases. The CDR3 extends over 15 amino acids. From germline, CDR1 is DFQATT and CDR2 SNEGSKA (reference sequence). J was trimmed by 8 bases and V by 5 bases; bases with no gene match: 11.

This clonotype was counted a few times. The chain couples TRBV19 to TRBJ2-3; tentative D call: TRBD2 (5 bases). The CDR3 runs 12 residues. V lost 8 bases, J lost 9 bases, and 15 bases lay in between. Germline assignment: CDR1 LNHDA and CDR2 SQIVND (reference sequence). Written as DNA, the CDR3 is TGTGCCAGTGGTCAAGAGGGCCTAACGCAGTATTTT. This translates into CASGQEGLTQYF.

This clonotype was recorded many times. The V gene is TRBV5-1, the J gene TRBJ2-7, with D possibly being TRBD1 (5 bases). The CDR3 is 13 amino acids. V gave up 3 bases and J gave up 6 bases, with 13 bases separating them. Germline loops: CDR1 SGHRS, CDR2 YFSETQ. CDR3 region: CASSSRTGPEQYF. In nucleotides, the CDR3 is TGCGCCAGCAGCTCAAGAACAGGTCCCGAGCAGTACTTC.

There are many counts of this clonotype. V usage is TRBV12-3 or TRBV12-4 and J usage is TRBJ2-1; a possible D gene is TRBD1 (6 bases). V gave up 4 bases and J gave up 2 bases, with 18 bases separating them. CDR3 length: 17 amino acids. The CDR3: CASSSFAGTRAYNEQFF. CDR3 DNA: TGTGCCAGCAGTTCCTTCGCCGGGACACGGGCCTACAATGAGCAGTTCTTC.

This clonotype was recorded many times. The V and J genes are TRBV7-2 and TRBJ2-3, with D possibly matching TRBD2 (6 bases). V dropped 2 bases and J dropped 9 bases, with 15 bases sitting between them. The germline V gene has CDR1 SGHTA and CDR2 FQGNSA. The length of the CDR3 is 14 residues. DNA for the CDR3: TGTGCCAGCAGCTTAAGGACCCCTGGGGGGACGCAGTATTTT. It codes for CASSLRTPGGTQYF.

This rearrangement joins TRBV28 to TRBJ2-7; 11 positions match TRBD2. Unmatched junction bases numbered 12, after V lost 7 bases and J lost 4 bases. This CDR3 spans 16 amino acids. Germline V gives CDR1 MDHEN, CDR2 SYDVKM. CDR3 residues: CASTQRPGTSGYEQYF. The CDR3 DNA reads TGTGCCAGCACCCAACGACCAGGGACTAGCGGATACGAGCAGTACTTC.

The chain has TRBV6-2 or TRBV6-3 and TRBJ1-2; 9 bases align to TRBD1. V gave up 6 bases and J gave up 4 bases; unmatched junction bases: 12. The CDR3 spans 16 residues. Per the germline V gene, CDR1 is MNHEY and CDR2 is SVGEGT. CDR3 bases: TGTGCCAGCAGGGAACCGGGACAGGGTCTGGTCTATGGCTACACCTTC. Translated, it gives CASREPGQGLVYGYTF.

In the case of this clonotype: Possible read error: a much larger clone is one base away. This chain connects TRBV11-2 to TRBJ1-5; no clear D. V was pared by 5 bases and J by 3 bases, with 14 bases between. The CDR3 consists of 15 residues. CDR1 and CDR2 from the germline V gene are SGHAT and FQNNGV. The CDR3 region is CASSPHPGANQPQHF. The CDR3 region has the DNA TGTGCCAGCAGCCCCCACCCTGGCGCCAATCAGCCCCAGCATTTT. Using reference TRBV11-2 and TRBJ1-5 for the parts outside the CDR3, the full variable domain is EAGVAQSPRYKIIEKRQSVAFWCNPISGHATLYWYQQILGQGPKLLIQFQNNGVVDDSQLPKDRFSAERLKGVDSTLKIQPAKLEDSAVYLCASSPHPGANQPQHFGDGTRLSIL.

This clonotype was seen at least ten times. The V and J genes are TRBV7-9 and TRBJ2-7; 10 bases align to TRBD1. The trim removed 1 base at V and 6 bases at J, leaving 3 bases unmatched. The germline CDR1 and CDR2 sequences are SEHNR and FQNEAQ (reference sequence). This CDR3 spans 14 amino acids. The CDR3 region is CASSLVDRGGEQYF. CDR3 bases: TGTGCCAGCAGCTTAGTGGACAGGGGGGGCGAGCAGTACTTC.

This clonotype was counted at least ten times. The rearrangement joins TRBV6-5 to TRBJ2-3; D assignment may be TRBD1 or TRBD2 (5 bases each). The CDR3 runs 15 residues. Per the germline V gene, CDR1 is MNHEY and CDR2 is SVGAGI. The V and J ends lost 2 bases and 3 bases respectively, with 12 bases between them. The CDR3 protein is CASSYQGGGTDTQYF. CDR3 DNA: TGTGCCAGCAGTTACCAGGGCGGCGGGACAGATACGCAGTATTTT.

This rearrangement joins TRBV20-1 to TRBJ2-7, with 8 bases identical to TRBD1. The CDR3 sequence is 14 residues long. The J segment lost 4 bases and the V segment lost 5 bases, leaving 10 bases of the junction unmatched. Germline CDR1 is DFQATT and CDR2 is SNEGSKA (reference sequence). The CDR3 loop is CSAPPGGYGYEQYF. DNA for the CDR3: TGCAGTGCTCCGCCAGGGGGCTATGGGTACGAGCAGTACTTC.

This clonotype was seen a single time. V and J are TRBV12-3 or TRBV12-4 and TRBJ1-5; 7 nucleotides agree with TRBD1. The CDR3 consists of 16 residues. With 5 bases clipped from V and 2 bases from J, the junction kept 9 bases outside the gene matches. DNA for the CDR3: TGTGCCAGCAGTCCAAGCCGACAGGGACGCAATCAGCCCCAGCATTTT. The encoded protein is CASSPSRQGRNQPQHF.

This clonotype was observed a handful of times. The chain joins TRBV4-2 to TRBJ1-5; TRBD1 might be the D (5 bases). The CDR3 has 15 residues. Germline-derived CDR1 and CDR2 are LGHNA and YNFKEQ. V lost 4 bases and J 9 bases, leaving 19 bases between the germline ends. The DNA of the CDR3 is TGTGCCAGCAGCCCCCTCAGGGATCCTGATTTGCCCCAGCATTTT. This codes for CASSPLRDPDLPQHF.

The chain has TRBV10-3 and TRBJ2-1, with 8 bases aligning to TRBD2. The assigned J gene may be wrong: the sequence end matches TRBJ2-7 better. The CDR3 length is 16 residues. Germline values: CDR1 ENHRY, CDR2 SYGVKD. CDR3 nucleotide sequence: TGTGCCATCAGAGGTAGCGGGAACAACCCTTACAATGAGCAGTACTTC. It encodes CAIRGSGNNPYNEQYF.

This clonotype occurred many times. The chain carries TRBV3-1 and TRBJ2-1; 7 bases are a match to TRBD2. Germline V gives CDR1 LGHDT, CDR2 YNNKEL (reference sequence). The CDR3 contains 19 residues. Trimming at V came to 2 bases and at J to 7 bases, leaving 20 bases not matched to a gene. The CDR3 DNA reads as TGTGCCAGCAGCCAAAATAGCGGCGCGGGAGCTACCCCTTCTAATGAGCAGTTCTTC. Translated, it gives CASSQNSGAGATPSNEQFF.

At least ten counts were recorded for this clonotype. This chain links TRBV27 with TRBJ1-2; no clear D gene. V lost 0 bases and J lost 8, with 10 bases in between. CDR3 size: 13 residues. The germline V gene has CDR1 MNHEY and CDR2 SMNVEV (reference sequence). CDR3 DNA sequence: TGTGCCAGCAGTTTATCGGGCGGGCTCGGCTACACCTTC. Its translation: CASSLSGGLGYTF.